These T cell receptor beta chains were read from a single sample in a study of T cells in Graves' hyperthyroidism and ophthalmopathy. TCRdb analysed the multiplex PCR reads with MiXCR anew, one entry per CDR3 protein. The table shows a few hundred thousand distinct CDR3 sequences, with 14% to 15% occurring only once. Sequenced sample: blood. Receptors were obtained from a woman aged 25 to 39 with Graves' hyperthyroidism. Each CDR3 is given with its conserved first and last residue. The D gene is left open where the match is weak. Not every row has a clone size; where given, it reads once, few, many or a size class.

d_call: TRBD1; clone_size: few; j_call: TRBJ2-5; v_call: TRBV9; cdr3_nt: TGTGCCAGCAGCGAGGACAGGGGGCAAGAGACCCAGTACTTC; cdr3_aa: CASSEDRGQETQYF
d_call: .; clone_size: .; j_call: TRBJ1-2; v_call: TRBV7-9; cdr3_nt: TGTGCCAGCAGCCAAACAGGGATGGCGCGCTACACCTTC; cdr3_aa: CASSQTGMARYTF
d_call: TRBD2; clone_size: many; j_call: TRBJ2-7; v_call: TRBV3-1; cdr3_nt: TGTGCCAGCAGCCCACTGCAGCGGGATCCCTACGAGCAGTACTTC; cdr3_aa: CASSPLQRDPYEQYF
d_call: TRBD2; clone_size: many; j_call: TRBJ2-5; v_call: TRBV9; cdr3_nt: TGTGCCAGCAGCAGACTAGCGGGAGGACAGGAGACCCAGTACTTC; cdr3_aa: CASSRLAGGQETQYF
d_call: TRBD2; clone_size: few; j_call: TRBJ2-5; v_call: TRBV9; cdr3_nt: TGTGCCAGCAGCGTAGACCGGCGGGGGGGAGTTCAGCAGACCCAGTACTTC; cdr3_aa: CASSVDRRGGVQQTQYF
d_call: .; clone_size: many; j_call: TRBJ2-3; v_call: TRBV7-3; cdr3_nt: TGTGCCAGCAGCATATCTAGCGCAACCACAGATACGCAGTATTTT; cdr3_aa: CASSISSATTDTQYF
d_call: .; clone_size: many; j_call: TRBJ2-1; v_call: TRBV20-1; cdr3_nt: TGCAGTGTAAACGAGCGGACCTACTACAATGAGCAGTTCTTC; cdr3_aa: CSVNERTYYNEQFF
d_call: .; clone_size: many; j_call: TRBJ2-1; v_call: TRBV7-3; cdr3_nt: TGTGCCAGCAGCCTCAACTCGGGGTTCTCCTACAATGAGCAGTTCTTC; cdr3_aa: CASSLNSGFSYNEQFF
d_call: TRBD1; clone_size: many; j_call: TRBJ1-5; v_call: TRBV28; cdr3_nt: TGTGCCAGTGTGACAGGGATAAATCAGCCCCAGCATTTT; cdr3_aa: CASVTGINQPQHF
d_call: .; clone_size: many; j_call: TRBJ1-5; v_call: TRBV30; cdr3_nt: TGTGCCTGGAGTGTACTCGATCAGCCCCAGCATTTT; cdr3_aa: CAWSVLDQPQHF
d_call: .; clone_size: .; j_call: TRBJ2-7; v_call: TRBV11-2; cdr3_nt: TGTGCCAGCAGCCTCGACAGGTCCGGCGAGCAGTACTTC; cdr3_aa: CASSLDRSGEQYF
d_call: TRBD2; clone_size: many; j_call: TRBJ2-5; v_call: TRBV15; cdr3_nt: TGTGCCACCAGCCCGCGGACTAGCGGGAGACTACAAGAGACCCAGTACTTC; cdr3_aa: CATSPRTSGRLQETQYF
d_call: .; clone_size: .; j_call: TRBJ1-2; v_call: TRBV19; cdr3_nt: TGTGCCAGTAGTAGGGACGGTTACAACTATGGCTACACCTTC; cdr3_aa: CASSRDGYNYGYTF
d_call: .; clone_size: .; j_call: TRBJ2-2; v_call: TRBV3-1; cdr3_nt: TGTGCCAGCAGCCATGGGGGGGCATGGACCGGGGAGCTGTTTTTT; cdr3_aa: CASSHGGAWTGELFF
d_call: .; clone_size: .; j_call: TRBJ2-7; v_call: TRBV6-1; cdr3_nt: TGTGCCAGCAGTTTGGACATCCTCAAACCATCCTACGAGCAGTACTTC; cdr3_aa: CASSLDILKPSYEQYF